The sequence of this TCR beta chain was determined in a study of beta chain features in type 1 diabetes. Whole-study findings and limits: Insertion counts at VDJ junctions were lower in type 1 diabetes patients, who also showed more deletions there. Compared to healthy donors, patients appeared to have naive, central memory and Treg TCRB repertoires that were more alike.

Using CD45RO/CCR7/CD25/CD127/CD95/CD27, CD4+ naive, central memory, regulatory and stem cell-like memory cells were sorted. Expressed TCRB transcripts got sequenced, as all isolated RNA was reverse transcribed. Naive, central memory and regulatory T cell samples yielded about 3.9 million reads on average. The assay was immunoSEQ multiplex PCR, and TCRdb's table has in-frame clones only and misses some. The table lists 390,000 or so clones, 11% to 15% of them singletons. Germline loops: CDR1 SEHNR, CDR2 FQNEAQ (reference sequence). Deletions cut 5 bases from V and 5 bases from J, with 11 bases between. This CDR3 is built from 13 residues. Concerning this clone: Its antigen is unidentified.

This clonotype was sampled from a man aged 25 to 45 in good health. The chain has TRBV7-9 and TRBJ2-3; possible D gene TRBD1, 6 bases. Sequencing was carried out using naive CD4+ T cells from blood. The CDR3 sequence is CASSPRGVDTQYF. CDR3 nucleotide sequence: TGTGCCAGCAGCCCCAGGGGAGTAGATACGCAGTATTTT.